The sequence of this T cell receptor (beta chain) was determined in a study of CD8 T cells in ankylosing spondylitis. This clonotype has at least ten counts. Its antigen is not identified. Whole-study results and caveats: Matched synovial fluid from ankylosing spondylitis patients was reported to be enriched for disease-linked clones. Seemingly distinctive of ankylosing spondylitis blood was a TCR beta motif formed by eight highly homologous variants. Relatively scarce in peripheral blood, disease-linked clones were CD8+.

TCR beta libraries were made by quantitative 5'-RACE with molecular barcodes. MiXCR, applied by TCRdb to the 5' RACE reads, yields one record per CDR3 protein. The sample holds some 700,000 distinct CDR3 sequences, around 17% seen once. The TCR was taken from a male donor with ankylosing spondylitis. Sequencing was carried out using blood, either unsorted or a sorted T cell fraction (not recorded which).

The CDR3 DNA reads as TGCAGTGCTAGAGCTACCCGACAGGTATTCTACGAGCAGTACTTC. Residues: CSARATRQVFYEQYF. The rearrangement joins TRBV20-1 to TRBJ2-7; perhaps TRBD1 as D (6 bases). V lost 1 base, J lost 3 bases, and 16 bases lay in between. CDR1 and CDR2 from the germline V gene are DFQATT and SNEGSKA (reference sequence). The CDR3 runs 15 residues.